This T cell receptor beta chain came from a study of shared clonotypes between healthy human individuals. V lost 6 bases and J 7 bases, leaving 13 bases between the germline ends. The CDR3 has 13 amino acids. Germline V gene sequence: CDR1 MNHEY, CDR2 SVGAGI. Generated by immunoSEQ multiplex PCR, the TCRdb table keeps only in-frame clones and is missing some. The data contain fewer than 1.8 million clones, approximately 98.5% of them seen just once; the ten biggest clones take up 0.36%. The clonotype comes from a man aged 25-45 years in good health. Sequenced input: naive CD4+ T cells sorted from blood. The subset: CD45RA+ positively selected. This sequence joins TRBV6-5 and TRBJ1-5; no clear D gene. The CDR3 coding sequence is TGTGCCAGCAGCGGTCCTGGTGGACAGCCCCAGCATTTT. Its protein is CASSGPGGQPQHF.